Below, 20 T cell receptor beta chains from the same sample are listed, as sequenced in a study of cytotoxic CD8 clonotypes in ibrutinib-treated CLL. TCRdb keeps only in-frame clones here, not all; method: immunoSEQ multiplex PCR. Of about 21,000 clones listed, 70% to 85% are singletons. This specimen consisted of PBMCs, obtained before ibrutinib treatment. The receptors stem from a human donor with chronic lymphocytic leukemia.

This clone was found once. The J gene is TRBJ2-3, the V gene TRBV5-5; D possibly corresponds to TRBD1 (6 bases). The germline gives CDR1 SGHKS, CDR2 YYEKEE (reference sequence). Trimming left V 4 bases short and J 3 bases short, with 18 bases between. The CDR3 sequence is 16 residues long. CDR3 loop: CASSLAAGATTDTQYF. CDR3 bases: TGTGCCAGCAGCCTTGCCGCAGGGGCAACTACAGATACGCAGTATTTT.

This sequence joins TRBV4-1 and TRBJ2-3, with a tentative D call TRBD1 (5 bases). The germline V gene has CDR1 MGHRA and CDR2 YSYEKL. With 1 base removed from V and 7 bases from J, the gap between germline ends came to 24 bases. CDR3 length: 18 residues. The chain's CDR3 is CASSQGGLASPILNTQYF. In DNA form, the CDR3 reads TGCGCCAGCAGCCAAGGGGGCTTGGCTAGTCCCATCCTTAATACGCAGTATTTT.

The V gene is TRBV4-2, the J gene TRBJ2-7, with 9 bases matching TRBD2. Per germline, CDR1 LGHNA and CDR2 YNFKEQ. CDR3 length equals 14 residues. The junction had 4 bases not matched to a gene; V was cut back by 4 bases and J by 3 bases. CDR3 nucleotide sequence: TGTGCCAGCAGCCCGGGACTAGCAGGCTACGAGCAGTACTTC. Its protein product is CASSPGLAGYEQYF.

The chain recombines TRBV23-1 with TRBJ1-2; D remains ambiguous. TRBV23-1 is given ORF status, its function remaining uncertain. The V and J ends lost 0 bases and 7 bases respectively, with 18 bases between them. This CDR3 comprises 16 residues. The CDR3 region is CASSQSEGSRSGGYTF. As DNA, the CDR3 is TGCGCCAGCAGTCAATCTGAAGGATCCCGCAGTGGTGGCTACACCTTC.

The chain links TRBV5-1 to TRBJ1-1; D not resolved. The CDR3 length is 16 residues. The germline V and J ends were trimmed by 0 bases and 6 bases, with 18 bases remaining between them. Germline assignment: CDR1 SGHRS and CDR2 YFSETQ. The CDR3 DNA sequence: TGCGCCAGCAGCTTGGGGCCGAACCCCAAGTCCGCTGAAGCTTTCTTT. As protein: CASSLGPNPKSAEAFF.

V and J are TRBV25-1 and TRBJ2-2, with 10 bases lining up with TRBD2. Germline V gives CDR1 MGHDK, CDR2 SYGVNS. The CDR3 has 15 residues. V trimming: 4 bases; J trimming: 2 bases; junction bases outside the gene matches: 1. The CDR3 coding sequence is TGTGCCAGCAGTGGGACTAGCGGTAACACCGGGGAGCTGTTTTTT. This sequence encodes CASSGTSGNTGELFF. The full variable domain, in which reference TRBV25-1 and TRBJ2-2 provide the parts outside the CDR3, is EADIYQTPRYLVIGTGKKITLECSQTMGHDKMYWYQQDPGMELHLIHYSYGVNSTEKGDLSSESTVSRIRTEHFPLTLESARPSHTSQYLCASSGTSGNTGELFFGEGSRLTVL.

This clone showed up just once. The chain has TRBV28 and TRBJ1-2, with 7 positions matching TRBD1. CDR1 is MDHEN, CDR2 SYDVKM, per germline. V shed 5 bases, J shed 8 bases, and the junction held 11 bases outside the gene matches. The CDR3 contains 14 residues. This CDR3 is CASSPQRNRGGYTF. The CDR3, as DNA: TGTGCCAGCAGTCCGCAACGGAACAGGGGCGGCTACACCTTC.

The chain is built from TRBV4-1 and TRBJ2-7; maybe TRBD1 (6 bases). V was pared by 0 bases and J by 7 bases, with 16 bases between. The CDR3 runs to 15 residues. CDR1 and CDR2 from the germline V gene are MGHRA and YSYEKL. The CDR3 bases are TGCGCCAGCAGCCAAGATGGTTACAACAGGGAAGAGCAGTACTTC. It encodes CASSQDGYNREEQYF.

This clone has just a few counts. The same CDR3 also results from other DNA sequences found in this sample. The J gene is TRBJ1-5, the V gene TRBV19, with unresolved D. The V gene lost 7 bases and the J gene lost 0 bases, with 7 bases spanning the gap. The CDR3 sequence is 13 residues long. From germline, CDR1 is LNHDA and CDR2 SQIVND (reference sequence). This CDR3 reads CASNADSNQPQHF. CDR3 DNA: TGTGCCAGTAATGCAGATAGCAATCAGCCCCAGCATTTT. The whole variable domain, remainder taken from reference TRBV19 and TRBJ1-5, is DGGITQSPKYLFRKEGQNVTLSCEQNLNHDAMYWYRQDPGQGLRLIYYSQIVNDFQKGDIAEGYSVSREKKESFPLTVTSAQKNPTAFYLCASNADSNQPQHFGDGTRLSIL.

CDR3 loop: CGSGLGVDTQYF. The CDR3 DNA sequence: TGTGGATCGGGACTAGGGGTTGATACGCAGTATTTT. The genes are TRBV6-5 and TRBJ2-3, with 8 bases that match TRBD2. The CDR3 has 12 amino acids. CDR1 and CDR2 (germline): MNHEY, SVGAGI.

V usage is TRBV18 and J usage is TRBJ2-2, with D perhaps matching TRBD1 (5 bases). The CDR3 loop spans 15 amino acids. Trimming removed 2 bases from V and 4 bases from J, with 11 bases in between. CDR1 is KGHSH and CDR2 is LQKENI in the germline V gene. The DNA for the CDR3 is TGTGCCAGCTCACCAGTAGACAGCTCCACCGGGGAGCTGTTTTTT. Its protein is CASSPVDSSTGELFF.

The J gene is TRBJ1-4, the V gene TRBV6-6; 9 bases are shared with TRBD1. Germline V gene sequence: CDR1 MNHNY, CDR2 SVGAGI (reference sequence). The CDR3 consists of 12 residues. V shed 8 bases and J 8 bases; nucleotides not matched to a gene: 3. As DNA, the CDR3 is TGTGCCAGCGACAGGGGGGGGGAAAAACTGTTTTTT. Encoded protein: CASDRGGEKLFF.

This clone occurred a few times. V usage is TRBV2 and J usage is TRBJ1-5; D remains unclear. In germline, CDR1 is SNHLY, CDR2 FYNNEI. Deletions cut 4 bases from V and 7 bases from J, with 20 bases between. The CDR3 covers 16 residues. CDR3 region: CASSGAPGVVGQPQHF. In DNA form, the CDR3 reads TGTGCCAGCAGTGGAGCCCCCGGGGTAGTGGGGCAGCCCCAGCATTTT.

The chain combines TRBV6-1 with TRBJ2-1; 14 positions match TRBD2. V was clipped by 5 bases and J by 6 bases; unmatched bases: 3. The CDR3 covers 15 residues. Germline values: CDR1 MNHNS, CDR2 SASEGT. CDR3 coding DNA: TGTGCCAGCAGTCGACTAGCGGGAGGGCCCAATGAGCAGTTCTTC. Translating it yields CASSRLAGGPNEQFF.

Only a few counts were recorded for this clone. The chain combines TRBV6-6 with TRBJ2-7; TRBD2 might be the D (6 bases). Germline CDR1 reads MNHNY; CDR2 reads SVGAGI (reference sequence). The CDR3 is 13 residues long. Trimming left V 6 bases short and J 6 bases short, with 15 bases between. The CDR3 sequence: CASRTHEGGEQYF. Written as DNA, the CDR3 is TGTGCCAGCAGGACCCACGAGGGAGGCGAGCAGTACTTC.

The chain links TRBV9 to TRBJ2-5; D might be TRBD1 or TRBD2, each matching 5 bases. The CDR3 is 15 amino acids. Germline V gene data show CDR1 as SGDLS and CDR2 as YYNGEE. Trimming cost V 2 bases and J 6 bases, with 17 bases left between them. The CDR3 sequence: CASSVGEGLEKTQYF. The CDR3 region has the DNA TGTGCCAGCAGCGTGGGGGAAGGGTTGGAAAAGACCCAGTACTTC.

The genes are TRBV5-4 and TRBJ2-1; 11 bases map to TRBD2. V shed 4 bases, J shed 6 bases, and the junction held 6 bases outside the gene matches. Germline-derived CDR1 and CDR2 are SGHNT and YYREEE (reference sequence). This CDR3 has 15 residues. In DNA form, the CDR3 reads TGTGCCAGCAGCACTGGGCTAGCGGGAGGCAATGAGCAGTTCTTC. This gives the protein CASSTGLAGGNEQFF.

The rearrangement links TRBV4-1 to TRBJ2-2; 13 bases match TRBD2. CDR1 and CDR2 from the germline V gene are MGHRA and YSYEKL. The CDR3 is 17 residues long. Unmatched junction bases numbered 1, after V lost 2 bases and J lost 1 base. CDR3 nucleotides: TGCGCCAGCAGCCAACGACTAGCGGGAGGGAACACCGGGGAGCTGTTTTTT. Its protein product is CASSQRLAGGNTGELFF.

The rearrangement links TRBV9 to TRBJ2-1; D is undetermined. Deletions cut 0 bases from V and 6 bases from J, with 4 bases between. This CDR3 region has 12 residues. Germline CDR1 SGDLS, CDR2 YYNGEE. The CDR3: CASSVGLNEQFF. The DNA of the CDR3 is TGTGCCAGCAGCGTAGGCCTCAATGAGCAGTTCTTC.

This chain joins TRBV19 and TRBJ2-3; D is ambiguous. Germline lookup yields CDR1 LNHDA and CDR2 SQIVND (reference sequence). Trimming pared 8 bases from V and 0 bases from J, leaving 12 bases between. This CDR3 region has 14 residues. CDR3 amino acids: CASRRSFSTDTQYF. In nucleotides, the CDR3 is TGTGCCAGTCGAAGGTCCTTTAGCACAGATACGCAGTATTTT.